The present T cell receptor (beta chain) was sequenced within a study of PD-L1 blockade in urothelial cancer. At the level of the study: Men with urothelial cancer arising in the bladder made up about nine tenths of the roughly 29 patients.

Germline CDR1 is SGHVS and CDR2 is FQNEAQ. The CDR3 runs to 12 residues. With 5 bases removed from V and 5 bases from J, the gap between germline ends came to 10 bases. Study outcomes and limitations: A pretreatment blood TCR clonality that fell below the median predicted better progression-free and overall survival.

A remark on this clone: Its antigen is undetermined.

Sample time point: pretreatment peripheral blood. Patients were living with locally advanced or metastatic urothelial carcinoma. Samples were collected from each patient before treatment and during treatment. Each patient gave between 1 and 8 of them in total. The repertoire was sequenced with immunoSEQ multiplex PCR; TCRdb's copy has only in-frame clones and lacks some. The data show over 45,000 clones, 70% to 90% seen once. This receptor was obtained from a man in his 60s with urothelial cancer. The specimen was PBMCs, collected around atezolizumab (anti-PD-L1) treatment. The chain couples TRBV7-8 to TRBJ2-7; D is ambiguous. The CDR3, as DNA: TGTGCCAGCAGCCCCCAGGCCGACGAGCAGTACTTC. This sequence encodes CASSPQADEQYF.